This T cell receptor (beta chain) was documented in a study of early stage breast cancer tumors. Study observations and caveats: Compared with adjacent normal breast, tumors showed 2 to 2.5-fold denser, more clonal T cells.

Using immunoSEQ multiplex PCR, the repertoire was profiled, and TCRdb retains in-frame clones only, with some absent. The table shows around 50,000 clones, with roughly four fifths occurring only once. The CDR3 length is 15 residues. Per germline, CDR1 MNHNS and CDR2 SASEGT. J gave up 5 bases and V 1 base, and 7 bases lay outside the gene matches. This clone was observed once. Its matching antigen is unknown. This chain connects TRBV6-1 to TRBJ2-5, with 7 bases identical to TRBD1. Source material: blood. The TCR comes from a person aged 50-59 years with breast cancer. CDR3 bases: TGTGCCAGCAGTGAAGGACAGGGTATATGGGAGACCCAGTACTTC. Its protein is CASSEGQGIWETQYF.